In its sample, the clone carrying this T cell receptor beta chain was seen many times. The antigen is not known. In germline, CDR1 is MNHEY, CDR2 SMNVEV (reference sequence). The CDR3 has 16 amino acids. J was trimmed by 1 base and V by 4 bases; bases with no gene match: 9. It was RNA transcripts that yielded the amplified TCR beta CDR3 regions. A first-round RT-PCR of the TCR CDR3 used the HTBI primer set. Each CDR3 protein is one row after TCRdb ran MiXCR on the multiplex PCR reads. Found here are more than 550,000 distinct CDR3 sequences, about 18% of them singletons; the top ten hold around 15%. Uncontrolled infection, other autoimmune disease, pregnancy and lactation each barred patients from inclusion. This sample was included in a study of T cells in Graves' hyperthyroidism and ophthalmopathy. Study-level background: Peripheral blood was drawn at first diagnosis, prior to all treatment. Study observations and caveats: In blood, most of the thyroid clonotypes expanded above 0.001 were also present. Ophthalmopathy stood apart from stable hyperthyroidism in a 13 V-J model.

This receptor was obtained from a man in his fifties with Graves' hyperthyroidism. The J gene is TRBJ1-2, the V gene TRBV27, with 7 bases fitting TRBD1. Sequenced sample: blood. The CDR3 region is CASSSRLDRRNYGYTF. The CDR3 bases are TGTGCCAGCAGTTCTAGACTGGACAGGCGTAACTATGGCTACACCTTC.